Shown below are 24 T cell receptor beta chains from a single sample sequenced in a study of blood T cell repertoires in COVID-19. Assay used: immunoSEQ multiplex PCR; TCRdb lists only in-frame clones, some missing. The sample records around 95,000 clones, 90% being singletons. Sequenced: peripheral blood. The source of these receptors is a middle-aged man with acute or convalescent COVID-19.

The J gene is TRBJ2-1, the V gene TRBV29-1; tentatively, D is TRBD1 (6 bases). Trimming pared 1 base from V and 3 bases from J, leaving 16 bases between. The germline V gene encodes CDR1 SQVTM and CDR2 ANQGSEA. This CDR3 spans 16 amino acids. In DNA form, the CDR3 reads TGCAGCGTTGAAGGGAAGGGACACCGAGTCTACAATGAGCAGTTCTTC. This encodes CSVEGKGHRVYNEQFF.

The chain uses TRBV6-5 and TRBJ2-2, with 7 bases aligning to TRBD2. The germline V gene encodes CDR1 MNHEY and CDR2 SVGAGI. The CDR3 is 16 amino acids. V lost 2 bases, J lost 5 bases, and 8 bases stayed unmatched. CDR3 protein: CASSYGGLGGTGELFF. DNA for the CDR3: TGTGCCAGCAGTTACGGAGGACTAGGAGGGACCGGGGAGCTGTTTTTT.

This clone is a singleton in its sample. Other DNA sequences in the sample encode the same CDR3. J is TRBJ1-4 and V is TRBV28; 10 nucleotides agree with TRBD1. The germline CDR1 and CDR2 sequences are MDHEN and SYDVKM. There are 14 residues in the CDR3. V lost 3 bases to trimming and J lost 7 bases; unmatched junction nucleotides: 2. CDR3 protein: CASSFGQGVEKLFF. The CDR3 coding sequence is TGTGCCAGCAGTTTTGGACAGGGGGTTGAAAAACTGTTTTTT.

The chain is built from TRBV24-1 and TRBJ2-3; 13 nucleotides agree with TRBD2. Trimming removed 7 bases from V and 6 bases from J; junction bases left unmatched: 9. The CDR3 extends over 16 amino acids. Germline-derived CDR1 and CDR2 are KGHDR and SFDVKD. The CDR3: CATSPGLAGALDTQYF. The DNA for the CDR3 is TGTGCCACCAGCCCTGGACTAGCGGGGGCCTTGGATACGCAGTATTTT.

This chain links TRBV5-4 with TRBJ1-1; D gene uncertain. The CDR3 runs 14 residues. The germline V gene has CDR1 SGHNT and CDR2 YYREEE (reference sequence). V was pared by 2 bases and J by 8 bases, with 16 bases between. CDR3 sequence: CASSFSSQTQEAFF. As DNA, the CDR3 is TGTGCCAGCAGCTTCAGTTCGCAGACTCAAGAAGCTTTCTTT.

V and J are TRBV12-3 or TRBV12-4 and TRBJ1-1; D gene ambiguous. The V end lost 3 bases, the J end lost 8 bases, and 10 bases lay between the germline ends. There are 12 residues in the CDR3. CDR3 nucleotides: TGTGCCAGCAGTTTGGACGGAGGAGAAGCTTTCTTT. This sequence encodes CASSLDGGEAFF.

Comment on this clone: Additional DNA sequences in this sample encode the identical CDR3. The chain combines TRBV19 with TRBJ2-2, with D perhaps TRBD2 (5 bases). Looked up from germline, CDR1 is LNHDA and CDR2 is SQIVND (reference sequence). V was cut by 3 bases and J by 0 bases, with 11 bases left in between. This CDR3 is 16 amino acids long. CDR3 bases: TGTGCCAGTAGTATTCTGGGAGCCGCGAACACCGGGGAGCTGTTTTTT. Protein product: CASSILGAANTGELFF. Drawing the rest from reference TRBV19 and TRBJ2-2, the complete variable domain is DGGITQSPKYLFRKEGQNVTLSCEQNLNHDAMYWYRQDPGQGLRLIYYSQIVNDFQKGDIAEGYSVSREKKESFPLTVTSAQKNPTAFYLCASSILGAANTGELFFGEGSRLTVL.

The chain joins TRBV7-2 to TRBJ2-5; 9 bases are shared with TRBD1. Germline V gene sequence: CDR1 SGHTA, CDR2 FQGNSA. CDR3 size: 15 residues. V was pared by 6 bases and J by 3 bases, with 8 bases of the junction left unmatched. The CDR3 nucleotides are TGTGCCAGCAGTCTGGACGGGACAGGGAAAGAGACCCAGTACTTC. Its protein product is CASSLDGTGKETQYF.

The J gene is TRBJ1-2, the V gene TRBV5-1; TRBD1 agrees at 8 bases. The CDR3 is 16 amino acids. Germline V gene data show CDR1 as SGHRS and CDR2 as YFSETQ. J gave up 4 bases and V 0 bases, and 8 bases lay outside the gene matches. The CDR3 DNA reads TGCGCCAGCAGCTTGGGGGGACAGGCTACCTTCTATGGCTACACCTTC. It yields the protein CASSLGGQATFYGYTF.

This clone turned up a few times. The V gene is TRBV7-9, the J gene TRBJ1-2, with D possibly matching TRBD1 (6 bases). Germline values: CDR1 SEHNR, CDR2 FQNEAQ (reference sequence). V dropped 5 bases and J dropped 4 bases, with 14 bases sitting between them. The CDR3 length is 14 residues. CDR3 in amino acids: CASSPQGATYGYTF. The DNA of the CDR3 is TGTGCCAGCAGCCCACAGGGTGCTACCTATGGCTACACCTTC. Drawing the rest from reference TRBV7-9 and TRBJ1-2, the complete variable domain is DTGVSQNPRHKITKRGQNVTFRCDPISEHNRLYWYRQTLGQGPEFLTYFQNEAQLEKSRLLSDRFSAERPKGSFSTLEIQRTEQGDSAMYLCASSPQGATYGYTFGSGTRLTVV.

The chain couples TRBV24-1 to TRBJ2-3, with 10 bases matching TRBD2. Germline V gene data show CDR1 as KGHDR and CDR2 as SFDVKD. The CDR3 runs to 13 residues. V dropped 6 bases and J dropped 9; count of bases not matched to a gene: 5. The CDR3 region has the DNA TGTGCCACCAGTCTAGCGGGAGTGTTAACGCAGTATTTT. Its translation is CATSLAGVLTQYF.

This chain joins TRBV7-8 and TRBJ1-2; 7 bases are shared with TRBD1. This CDR3 is built from 16 residues. The V gene end was trimmed by 1 base and the J gene end by 2 bases; junction bases not matched to a gene: 7. Germline loops: CDR1 SGHVS, CDR2 FQNEAQ. This CDR3 reads CASSLDPDRPNYGYTF. The CDR3 nucleotides are TGTGCCAGCAGCTTAGACCCGGACAGGCCCAACTATGGCTACACCTTC.

This rearrangement joins TRBV6-5 to TRBJ2-7, with TRBD1 matching over 9 bases. The V and J ends lost 7 bases and 3 bases, in that order; junction bases with no gene match: 10. CDR3 length equals 15 residues. Germline lookup yields CDR1 MNHEY and CDR2 SVGAGI. The CDR3 loop reads CASKVGGTGFYEQYF. The DNA for the CDR3 is TGTGCCAGCAAAGTAGGTGGGACAGGGTTCTACGAGCAGTACTTC.

This clone was seen once. CDR3 loop: CASRTDRGLKYQPQHF. In nucleotides, the CDR3 is TGTGCCAGTCGGACAGACAGGGGGCTTAAGTATCAGCCCCAGCATTTT. The chain recombines TRBV19 with TRBJ1-5, with 10 bases aligning to TRBD1. Unmatched junction bases numbered 12, after V lost 8 bases and J lost 5 bases. Germline V gene data show CDR1 as LNHDA and CDR2 as SQIVND (reference sequence). This CDR3 region has 16 residues.

The chain carries TRBV5-8 and TRBJ1-2; D is perhaps TRBD1 (5 bases). This CDR3 spans 14 amino acids. CDR1 is SGHTS, CDR2 YDEGEE, per germline. The V and J ends lost 0 bases and 1 base respectively, with 7 bases between them. CDR3 bases: TGTGCCAGCAGCTTGGGACAGATTAACTATGGCTACACCTTC. Encoded protein: CASSLGQINYGYTF.

V gene TRBV9 combines with J gene TRBJ2-1, with 11 bases identical to TRBD2. CDR3 length equals 15 residues. The V gene's germline CDR1 is SGDLS and CDR2 YYNGEE. The V and J ends lost 2 bases and 7 bases, in that order; junction bases with no gene match: 5. The CDR3 here is CASSVILAGVNEQFF. CDR3 DNA: TGTGCCAGCAGCGTCATACTAGCGGGAGTGAATGAGCAGTTCTTC.

The chain couples TRBV5-5 to TRBJ2-7; 8 nucleotides align to TRBD2. Per the germline V gene, CDR1 is SGHKS and CDR2 is YYEKEE (reference sequence). This CDR3 is built from 14 residues. The V segment lost 4 bases and the J segment 3 bases; nucleotides outside the gene matches: 6. CDR3: CASSRAGEFYEQYF. In DNA, the CDR3 is TGTGCCAGCAGCAGAGCGGGAGAATTCTACGAGCAGTACTTC. The variable domain in full, completed from reference TRBV5-5 and TRBJ2-7, reads DAGVTQSPTHLIKTRGQQVTLRCSPISGHKSVSWYQQVLGQGPQFIFQYYEKEERGRGNFPDRFSARQFPNYSSELNVNALLLGDSALYLCASSRAGEFYEQYFGPGTRLTVT.

V and J are TRBV5-1 and TRBJ2-1; 12 nucleotides align to TRBD2. The J segment lost 6 bases and the V segment lost 5 bases, leaving 6 bases of the junction unmatched. In germline, CDR1 is SGHRS, CDR2 YFSETQ. The CDR3 runs 15 residues. The CDR3 nucleotides are TGCGCCAGCAGACCAGGACTAGCGGGAATCAATGAGCAGTTCTTC. It specifies CASRPGLAGINEQFF.

The V and J genes are TRBV6-4 and TRBJ2-3; D uncertain. The CDR3 contains 17 residues. V lost 4 bases, J lost 0 bases, and 17 bases lay in between. Germline V CDR1 and CDR2: MRHNA, SNTAGT. CDR3 nucleotides: TGTGCCAGCAGTGCCCACCCTAGACTCTTAAGCACAGATACGCAGTATTTT. Translating gives CASSAHPRLLSTDTQYF.

The rearrangement links TRBV9 to TRBJ2-5, with D tentatively TRBD2 (7 bases). V gave up 0 bases and J gave up 4 bases, with 19 bases separating them. The CDR3 is 17 residues long. Per the germline V gene, CDR1 is SGDLS and CDR2 is YYNGEE. The CDR3 bases are TGTGCCAGCAGCGTAGAGGGGGGCGCGGGAGTAAGAGAGACCCAGTACTTC. Amino acid sequence: CASSVEGGAGVRETQYF.

Worth noting for this clone: In this CDR3 the conserved last residue, phenylalanine or tryptophan, is missing, so a read error is likely. The DNA is omitted, as the CDR3 cannot be located on it reliably, and the CDR3 follows TCRdb's listing. The rearrangement links TRBV19 to TRBJ1-2; the D call TRBD1 from the table was never checked on the DNA. Germline V CDR1 and CDR2: LNHDA, SQIVND (reference sequence). A total of 12 residues make up the CDR3, ends included. The CDR3 here is CASSIRPWDSGI.

The chain has TRBV30 and TRBJ2-7, with 7 bases matching TRBD2. J was trimmed by 3 bases and V by 5 bases; bases with no gene match: 7. Germline CDR1 reads GTSNPN; CDR2 reads SVGIG (reference sequence). The CDR3 has 13 amino acids. CDR3 loop: CAWGSSGNYEQYF. DNA for the CDR3: TGTGCCTGGGGGTCTAGCGGAAACTACGAGCAGTACTTC.

The V call is TRBV7-9, the J call TRBJ1-4; 12 bases align to TRBD1. Germline CDR1 reads SEHNR; CDR2 reads FQNEAQ (reference sequence). This CDR3 is 17 amino acids long. V lost 5 bases and J lost 7; bases outside the gene matches: 11. As DNA, the CDR3 is TGTGCCAGCAGCCGCCGGGGACAGGGGGCAATTGTTGAAAAACTGTTTTTT. As protein: CASSRRGQGAIVEKLFF.

The rearrangement joins TRBV6-4 to TRBJ2-1; possibly TRBD2 for D (5 bases). There are 14 residues in the CDR3. Germline V gene data show CDR1 as MRHNA and CDR2 as SNTAGT. The ends were cut back, 4 bases at V and 9 bases at J, with 16 bases in the middle. The CDR3 DNA sequence: TGTGCCAGCAGTGGGGAGATGGGATGGGGTGAGCAGTTCTTC. Translated: CASSGEMGWGEQFF.